These 11 T cell receptor beta chains originate from one sample sequenced in a study of T cells in Graves' hyperthyroidism and ophthalmopathy. The TCR beta CDR3 regions underwent amplification using RNA transcripts as the source. RT-PCR in the first round (using the HTBI primer set) targeted the TCR CDR3. A single record per CDR3 protein comes from TCRdb applying MiXCR to the multiplex PCR reads. The table lists about 580,000 distinct CDR3 sequences, roughly 50% of them singletons, with around 8% in the top ten. Source material: peripheral blood or thyroid tissue (not recorded which). Receptors originate from a woman under 30 with Graves' hyperthyroidism.

The V gene is TRBV7-9, the J gene TRBJ2-7; TRBD1 matches at 7 bases. Near its end, the DNA agrees better with TRBJ2-1, so the J call may be wrong. There are 16 residues in the CDR3. The germline gives CDR1 SEHNR, CDR2 FQNEAQ (reference sequence). CDR3 residues: CASSFTGQLSYNEQFF. The DNA of the CDR3 is TGTGCCAGCAGCTTTACGGGACAGCTCTCCTACAATGAGCAGTTCTTC.

The table lists this clonotype with many counts. V usage is TRBV7-9 and J usage is TRBJ2-7; 7 nucleotides agree with TRBD1. V shed 5 bases and J 0 bases; nucleotides not matched to a gene: 10. This CDR3 contains 16 residues. CDR1 SEHNR and CDR2 FQNEAQ come from the germline V gene (reference sequence). Written as DNA, the CDR3 is TGTGCCAGCAGCGACACCACAGGGGAGAGCTCCTACGAGCAGTACTTC. This gives the protein CASSDTTGESSYEQYF.

The chain joins TRBV20-1 to TRBJ1-1; maybe TRBD1 (5 bases). Germline CDR1 is DFQATT and CDR2 is SNEGSKA (reference sequence). V lost 3 bases and J lost 1, with 15 bases in between. CDR3 length: 15 residues. The CDR3 protein is CSARGTLAANTEAFF. The DNA for the CDR3 is TGCAGTGCTAGGGGGACCCTAGCGGCGAACACTGAAGCTTTCTTT.

The V gene is TRBV2, the J gene TRBJ1-5, with D possibly being TRBD1 (5 bases). CDR1 and CDR2 from the germline V gene are SNHLY and FYNNEI. Trimming shortened V by 6 bases and J by 11 bases, and 14 bases separated the two germline ends. The CDR3 length is 12 residues. The CDR3 nucleotides read TGTGCCAGCAGCTTCAATCGACAGACCCAGCATTTT. Its protein is CASSFNRQTQHF.

This clonotype was found many times. The chain couples TRBV5-1 to TRBJ1-2; no clear D gene. The CDR3 spans 11 residues. The V gene lost 4 bases and the J gene lost 8 bases, with 9 bases spanning the gap. In germline, CDR1 is SGHRS, CDR2 YFSETQ. The chain's CDR3 is CASSQDEGYTF. As DNA, the CDR3 is TGCGCCAGCAGCCAGGACGAGGGCTACACCTTC. The whole variable domain, filled in from reference TRBV5-1 and TRBJ1-2, reads KAGVTQTPRYLIKTRGQQVTLSCSPISGHRSVSWYQQTPGQGLQFLFEYFSETQRNKGNFPGRFSGRQFSNSRSEMNVSTLELGDSALYLCASSQDEGYTFGSGTRLTVV.

With regard to this clonotype: This could be a read error, since a much larger clone is one nucleotide away. The rearrangement joins TRBV5-4 to TRBJ2-7; 11 bases align to TRBD2. CDR3 length: 16 amino acids. The germline V gene has CDR1 SGHNT and CDR2 YYREEE (reference sequence). The trim removed 4 bases at V and 2 bases at J, leaving 8 bases unmatched. The CDR3 nucleotides read TGTGCCAGCAGCGCCGGGACTAGCGGTGTAACCTACGAGCAGTACTTC. Protein: CASSAGTSGVTYEQYF.

This clonotype was seen at least ten times. The chain is built from TRBV7-3 and TRBJ1-3; perhaps TRBD1 as D (5 bases). The CDR3 has 15 amino acids. Per germline, CDR1 SGHTA and CDR2 FQGTGA. The V end lost 1 base, the J end lost 2 bases, and 9 bases lay between the germline ends. In DNA, the CDR3 is TGTGCCAGCAGCTTAAAGGGGAGTCCTGGAAACACCATATATTTT. This encodes CASSLKGSPGNTIYF.

Comment on this clonotype: A much more abundant neighbour one base away suggests this may be a read error. The rearrangement uses TRBV5-1 and TRBJ2-3; 8 nucleotides match TRBD2. J lost 2 bases, V lost 5 bases, and 1 base had no gene match. CDR3 size: 13 residues. Germline CDR1 reads SGHRS; CDR2 reads YFSETQ. The chain's CDR3 is CASRTSATDTQYF. In DNA, the CDR3 is TGCGCCAGCAGGACTAGCGCCACAGATACGCAGTATTTT.

The chain employs TRBV7-3 and TRBJ2-2; 10 bases line up with TRBD2. The CDR3 has 16 residues. V shed 5 bases and J 11 bases; nucleotides not matched to a gene: 14. Looked up from germline, CDR1 is SGHTA and CDR2 is FQGTGA. CDR3 in DNA: TGTGCCAGCAGCCACAACCCCACTAGCGGGATCAATGAGCTGTTTTTT. The encoded protein is CASSHNPTSGINELFF.

The chain recombines TRBV20-1 with TRBJ2-6; D might be TRBD2 (7 bases). CDR3 length: 16 residues. Trimming left V 4 bases short and J 1 base short, with 14 bases between. Germline V gene sequence: CDR1 DFQATT, CDR2 SNEGSKA (reference sequence). CDR3 nucleotide sequence: TGCAGTGCTAAACAGGGAGGGGGTTCTGGGGCCAACGTCCTGACTTTC. It specifies CSAKQGGGSGANVLTF.

The V call is TRBV12-3 or TRBV12-4, the J call TRBJ2-3; 8 nucleotides line up with TRBD2. The CDR3 sequence is 15 residues long. V lost 8 bases, J lost 1 base, and 8 bases stayed unmatched. Here the CDR3 reads CASGPQRERTDTQYF. The CDR3 DNA reads TGTGCCAGCGGGCCTCAGCGGGAGCGCACAGATACGCAGTATTTT.